This TCR beta chain was identified during a study of T cell repertoires in ileal Crohn's disease. Study context: From the surgical specimen's inflamed ileum, biopsies were taken as M0. Approximately 550 nanograms of biopsy DNA per sample underwent TCRB immunosequencing. Study-wide results and limits: Compared with non-smokers, active smokers at surgery showed more clonal expansions.

Repertoires were generated with immunoSEQ multiplex PCR, while TCRdb's copy carries only in-frame clones and drops some. The sample has some 17,000 clones; 70% to 80% are singletons. Remarks on this clone: What it binds is not known. One end of the junction fails to match germline, which may point to a read error.

This CDR3 comprises 11 residues. Germline assignment: CDR1 SGHRS and CDR2 YFSETQ. Specified time point: inflamed ileum from the surgical specimen. This receptor was obtained from an adult with Crohn's disease. The sequenced material came from ileal tissue. The J gene is TRBJ1-6, the V gene TRBV5-1; D ambiguous. Written as DNA, the CDR3 is TGCGCCAGCAGCCGGTGTGTAGCGGAGGACTTT. Its protein product is CASSRCVAEDF.